The 9 T cell receptor beta chains below were found in one sample sequenced in a study of early T cells in non-severe SARS-CoV-2 infection (TCRdb year 2021). Library method: 5' RACE. These reads were obtained on a NextSeq 500. Using fastp trimming at Q25 and MiXCR clonotype assembly, TCRdb reanalyzed the public sequencing data and kept in-frame beta chains. For every CDR3 protein sequence, its rows merge into one entry that carries the most common genes and DNA. The sample includes more than 85,000 distinct CDR3 sequences, with about 12% observed a single time. The ten largest make up approximately 6.4% of the sample. Sample: whole blood. The receptors here all came from an adult who was a healthcare worker with PCR-confirmed SARS-CoV-2 infection or an uninfected control (not recorded which).

This clonotype was recorded a few times. The chain combines TRBV11-2 with TRBJ2-1; D gene unclear. Germline V CDR1 and CDR2: SGHAT, FQNNGV. This CDR3 comprises 12 residues. The V and J ends lost 5 bases and 9 bases respectively, with 11 bases between them. CDR3: CASSATVGEQFF. The CDR3 DNA follows: TGTGCCAGCAGCGCAACAGTGGGTGAGCAGTTCTTC.

This clonotype was seen repeatedly, ten times or more. The V call is TRBV19, the J call TRBJ2-1, with TRBD2 identical over 7 bases. Trimming removed 7 bases from V and 1 base from J; junction bases left unmatched: 4. Germline V gene sequence: CDR1 LNHDA, CDR2 SQIVND (reference sequence). CDR3 length: 14 residues. CDR3 sequence reads: CASTPSGSYNEQFF. The CDR3 DNA reads TGTGCCAGTACCCCTAGCGGATCCTACAATGAGCAGTTCTTC. The full variable domain, with the rest looked up from reference TRBV19 and TRBJ2-1, is DGGITQSPKYLFRKEGQNVTLSCEQNLNHDAMYWYRQDPGQGLRLIYYSQIVNDFQKGDIAEGYSVSREKKESFPLTVTSAQKNPTAFYLCASTPSGSYNEQFFGPGTRLTVL.

This clonotype was observed a few times. The rearrangement uses TRBV19 and TRBJ1-1; D possibly corresponds to TRBD1 (6 bases). CDR1 and CDR2 (germline): LNHDA, SQIVND (reference sequence). CDR3 size: 13 residues. V lost 5 bases and J 5 bases, leaving 12 bases between the germline ends. CDR3 sequence: CASSLGGRTEAFF. The CDR3, as DNA: TGTGCCAGTAGTTTGGGGGGGCGGACTGAAGCTTTCTTT.

This clonotype appeared a few times. The chain joins TRBV19 to TRBJ2-7, with 8 bases lining up with TRBD1. The CDR3 sequence is 14 residues long. Germline CDR1 and CDR2: LNHDA and SQIVND (reference sequence). V trimming: 3 bases; J trimming: 2 bases; junction bases outside the gene matches: 3. The CDR3 reads CASSIGTGTYEQYF. The CDR3, as DNA: TGTGCCAGTAGTATCGGGACAGGTACCTACGAGCAGTACTTC.

This clonotype came up many times. The chain carries TRBV7-9 and TRBJ2-3; tentatively, D is TRBD2 (6 bases). The length of the CDR3 is 15 residues. The ends were cut back, 5 bases at V and 2 bases at J, with 14 bases in the middle. CDR1 is SEHNR and CDR2 is FQNEAQ in the germline V gene (reference sequence). CDR3: CASSPRGLHTDTQYF. CDR3 coding DNA: TGTGCCAGCAGCCCAAGGGGACTTCACACAGATACGCAGTATTTT.

This clonotype was detected ten times or more. The gene calls are TRBV9 and TRBJ1-5; D is undetermined. CDR3 length equals 13 residues. Germline CDR1 is SGDLS and CDR2 is YYNGEE. V dropped 2 bases and J dropped 3 bases, with 6 bases sitting between them. CDR3 in amino acids: CASSVTVNQPQHF. CDR3 DNA sequence: TGTGCCAGCAGCGTTACAGTCAATCAGCCCCAGCATTTT.

J is TRBJ1-1 and V is TRBV28, with D perhaps matching TRBD1 (5 bases). CDR1 MDHEN and CDR2 SYDVKM come from the germline V gene. The CDR3 is 17 residues long. Trimming cost V 2 bases and J 0 bases, with 16 bases left between them. The CDR3 is CASSLLGQGPMNTEAFF. For the CDR3, the DNA is TGTGCCAGCAGTTTACTTGGGCAGGGACCGATGAACACTGAAGCTTTCTTT.

This clonotype was counted ten times or more. This sequence joins TRBV7-8 and TRBJ2-1; D perhaps matches TRBD2 (6 bases). V lost 4 bases to trimming and J lost 6 bases, with 16 bases between them. Germline assignment: CDR1 SGHVS and CDR2 FQNEAQ. The CDR3 is 15 amino acids. This CDR3 is CASSSFTGSGNEQFF. The DNA of the CDR3 is TGTGCCAGCAGCTCCTTCACCGGGAGTGGCAATGAGCAGTTCTTC.

V usage is TRBV5-4 and J usage is TRBJ1-6; a possible D gene is TRBD1 (6 bases). The V end lost 2 bases, the J end lost 6 bases, and 9 bases lay between the germline ends. This CDR3 is built from 14 residues. Per germline, CDR1 SGHNT and CDR2 YYREEE (reference sequence). CDR3 coding DNA: TGTGCCAGCAGCTTAGGGGGGGCTAATTCACCCCTCCACTTT. Amino acid sequence: CASSLGGANSPLHF.